This TCR beta chain is from a study of beta chain features in type 1 diabetes. At the level of the study: Researchers looked at fewer than 110 million sorted cells across all samples.

The study, taken as a whole, reports: cDNA-based reads could over-represent cells with high TCR expression. Within patients, naive, central memory and Treg TCRB repertoires seemed more similar than within healthy donors.

Sequencing targeted expressed TCRB transcripts, as all isolated RNA had been reverse transcribed. Sequencing used immunoSEQ multiplex PCR; TCRdb keeps in-frame clones, though not all of them. The sample has 250,000 or so clones, 25% to 30% seen once; the top ten hold 3% to 4%. This clone came up a few times. Its antigen is not identified. Via CD45RO/CCR7/CD25/CD127/CD95/CD27, cells of the CD4+ naive, central memory, regulatory and stem cell-like memory subsets were sorted. The sample comprised central memory CD4+ T cells from blood. This receptor was obtained from a man aged 25-40 years in good health.

CDR3: CAPKRAAETQYF. CDR3 coding DNA: TGTGCCCCCAAGCGGGCGGCAGAGACCCAGTACTTC. This chain joins TRBV19 and TRBJ2-5; a possible D gene is TRBD2 (6 bases). This CDR3 comprises 12 residues. CDR1 and CDR2 (germline): LNHDA, SQIVND (reference sequence). The V end was cut by 11 bases, the J end by 4 bases, with 14 bases between.